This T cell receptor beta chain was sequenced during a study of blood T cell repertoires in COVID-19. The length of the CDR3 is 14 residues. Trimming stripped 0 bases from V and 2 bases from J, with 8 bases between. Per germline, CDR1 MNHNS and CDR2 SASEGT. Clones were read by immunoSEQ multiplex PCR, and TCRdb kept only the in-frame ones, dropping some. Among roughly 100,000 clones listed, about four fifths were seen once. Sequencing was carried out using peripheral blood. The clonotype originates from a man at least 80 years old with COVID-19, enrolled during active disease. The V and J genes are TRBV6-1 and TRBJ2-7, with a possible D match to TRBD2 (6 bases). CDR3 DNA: TGTGCCAGCAGTGAAGCGGGACTCACCTACGAGCAGTACTTC. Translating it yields CASSEAGLTYEQYF.